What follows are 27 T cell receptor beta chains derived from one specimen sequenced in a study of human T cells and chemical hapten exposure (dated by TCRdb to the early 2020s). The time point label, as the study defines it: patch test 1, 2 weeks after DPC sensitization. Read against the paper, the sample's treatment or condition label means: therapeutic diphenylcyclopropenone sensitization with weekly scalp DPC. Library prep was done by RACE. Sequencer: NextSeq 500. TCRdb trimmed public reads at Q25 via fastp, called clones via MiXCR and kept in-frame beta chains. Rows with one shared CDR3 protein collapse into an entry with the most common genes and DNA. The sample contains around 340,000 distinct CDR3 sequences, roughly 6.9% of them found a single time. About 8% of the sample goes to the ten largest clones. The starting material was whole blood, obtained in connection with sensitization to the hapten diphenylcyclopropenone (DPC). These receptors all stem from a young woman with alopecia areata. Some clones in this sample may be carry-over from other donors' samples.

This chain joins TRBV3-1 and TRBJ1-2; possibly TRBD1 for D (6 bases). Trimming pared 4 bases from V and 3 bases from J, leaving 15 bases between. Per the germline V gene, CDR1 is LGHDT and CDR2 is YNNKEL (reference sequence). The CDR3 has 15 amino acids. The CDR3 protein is CASSPRTVLDYGYTF. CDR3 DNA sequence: TGTGCCAGCAGCCCCCGGACAGTTTTAGACTATGGCTACACCTTC.

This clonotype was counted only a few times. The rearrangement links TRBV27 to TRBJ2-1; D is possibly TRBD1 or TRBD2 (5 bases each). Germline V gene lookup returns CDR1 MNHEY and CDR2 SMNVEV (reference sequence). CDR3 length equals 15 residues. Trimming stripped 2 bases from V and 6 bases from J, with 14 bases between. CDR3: CASSLRPGPGNEQFF. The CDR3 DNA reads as TGTGCCAGCAGTTTAAGGCCGGGACCTGGCAATGAGCAGTTCTTC.

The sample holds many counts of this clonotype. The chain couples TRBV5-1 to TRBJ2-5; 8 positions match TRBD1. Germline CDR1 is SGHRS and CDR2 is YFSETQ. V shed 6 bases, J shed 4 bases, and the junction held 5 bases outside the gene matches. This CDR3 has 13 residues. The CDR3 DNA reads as TGCGCCAGCACCATAGACAGGGGAGAGACCCAGTACTTC. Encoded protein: CASTIDRGETQYF.

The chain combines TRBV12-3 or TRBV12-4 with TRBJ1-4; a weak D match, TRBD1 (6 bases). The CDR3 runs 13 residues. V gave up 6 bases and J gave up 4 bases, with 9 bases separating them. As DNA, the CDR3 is TGTGCCAGCAGACAGGGTATTAATGAAAAACTGTTTTTT. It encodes CASRQGINEKLFF.

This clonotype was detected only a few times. The CDR3 here is CASNRDPNTEAFF. CDR3 DNA sequence: TGTGCCAGCAATAGAGACCCGAACACTGAAGCTTTCTTT. The V and J genes are TRBV12-3 or TRBV12-4 and TRBJ1-1; D is unclear. The CDR3 is 13 residues long. V lost 7 bases and J lost 1, with 10 bases in between.

In DNA form, the CDR3 reads TGCAGTGCTCCTCAGACAGGGGTAGACATTCAGTACTTC. It codes for CSAPQTGVDIQYF. The rearrangement uses TRBV20-1 and TRBJ2-4, with TRBD1 matching 8 bases. The trim removed 5 bases at V and 8 bases at J, leaving 8 bases unmatched. Per germline, CDR1 DFQATT and CDR2 SNEGSKA (reference sequence). This CDR3 comprises 13 residues.

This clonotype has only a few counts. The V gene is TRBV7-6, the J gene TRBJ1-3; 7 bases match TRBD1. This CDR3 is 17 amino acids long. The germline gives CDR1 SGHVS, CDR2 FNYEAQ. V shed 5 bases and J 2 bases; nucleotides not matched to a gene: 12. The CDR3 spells CASSRMRGQTPGNTIYF. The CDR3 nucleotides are TGTGCCAGCAGCCGAATGAGGGGGCAGACCCCTGGAAACACCATATATTTT.

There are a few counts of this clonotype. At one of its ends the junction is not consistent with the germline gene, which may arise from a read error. This CDR3 reads CASSEAQPANFDRFF. Written as DNA, the CDR3 is TGTGCCAGCAGTGAAGCCCAACCGGCAAACTTCGATCGATTCTTC. The rearrangement joins TRBV6-1 to TRBJ1-2; D remains unclear. From germline, CDR1 is MNHNS and CDR2 SASEGT. The CDR3 is 15 residues long.

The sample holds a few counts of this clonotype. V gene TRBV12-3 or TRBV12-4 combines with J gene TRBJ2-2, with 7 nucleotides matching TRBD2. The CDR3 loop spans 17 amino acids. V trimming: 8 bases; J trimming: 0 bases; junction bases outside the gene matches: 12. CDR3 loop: CASRPGGFPANTGELFF. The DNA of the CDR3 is TGTGCCAGCCGTCCCGGGGGGTTCCCCGCGAACACCGGGGAGCTGTTTTTT.

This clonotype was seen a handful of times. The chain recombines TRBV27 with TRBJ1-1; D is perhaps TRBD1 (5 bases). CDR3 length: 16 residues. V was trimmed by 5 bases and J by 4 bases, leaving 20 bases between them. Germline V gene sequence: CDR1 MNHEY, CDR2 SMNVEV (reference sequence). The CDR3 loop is CASSPWDSRGVTEAFF. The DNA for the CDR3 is TGTGCCAGCAGTCCCTGGGATTCTCGAGGGGTCACTGAAGCTTTCTTT.

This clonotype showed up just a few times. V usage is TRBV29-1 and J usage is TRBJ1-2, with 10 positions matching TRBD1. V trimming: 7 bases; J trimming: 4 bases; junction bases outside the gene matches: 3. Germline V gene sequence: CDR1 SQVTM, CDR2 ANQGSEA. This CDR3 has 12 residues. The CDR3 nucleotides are TGCAGCGGCGGGACAGGGGCCTATGGCTACACCTTC. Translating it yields CSGGTGAYGYTF.

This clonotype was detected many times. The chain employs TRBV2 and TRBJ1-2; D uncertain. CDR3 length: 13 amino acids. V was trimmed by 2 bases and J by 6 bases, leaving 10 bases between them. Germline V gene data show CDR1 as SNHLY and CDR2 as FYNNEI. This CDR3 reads CASSEQDQHGYTF. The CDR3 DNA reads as TGTGCCAGCAGTGAACAGGATCAGCATGGCTACACCTTC.

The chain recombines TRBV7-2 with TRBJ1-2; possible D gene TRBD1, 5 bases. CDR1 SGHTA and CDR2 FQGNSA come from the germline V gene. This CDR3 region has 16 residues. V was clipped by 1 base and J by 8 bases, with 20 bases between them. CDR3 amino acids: CASSLGGTLGRGGYTF. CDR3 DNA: TGTGCCAGCAGCTTAGGAGGGACTTTGGGAAGGGGCGGCTACACCTTC.

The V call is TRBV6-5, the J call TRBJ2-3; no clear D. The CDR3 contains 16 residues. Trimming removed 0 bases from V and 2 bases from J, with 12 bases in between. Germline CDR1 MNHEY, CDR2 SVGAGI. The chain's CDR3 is CASSYSNYHYTDTQYF. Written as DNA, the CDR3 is TGTGCCAGCAGTTACTCGAACTACCATTACACAGATACGCAGTATTTT.

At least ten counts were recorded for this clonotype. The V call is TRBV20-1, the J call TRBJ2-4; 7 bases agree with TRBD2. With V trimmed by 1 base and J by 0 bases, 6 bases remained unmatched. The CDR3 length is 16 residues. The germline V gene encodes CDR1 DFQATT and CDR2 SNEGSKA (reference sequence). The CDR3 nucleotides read TGCAGTGCTAGAGGGGGGAGGGCTTTAGCCAAAAACATTCAGTACTTC. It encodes CSARGGRALAKNIQYF.

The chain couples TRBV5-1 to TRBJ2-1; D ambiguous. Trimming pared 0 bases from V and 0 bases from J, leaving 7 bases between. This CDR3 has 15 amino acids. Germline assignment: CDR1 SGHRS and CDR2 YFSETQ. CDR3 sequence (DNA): TGCGCCAGCAGCTTGGGGGCAGCCTCCTACAATGAGCAGTTCTTC. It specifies CASSLGAASYNEQFF.

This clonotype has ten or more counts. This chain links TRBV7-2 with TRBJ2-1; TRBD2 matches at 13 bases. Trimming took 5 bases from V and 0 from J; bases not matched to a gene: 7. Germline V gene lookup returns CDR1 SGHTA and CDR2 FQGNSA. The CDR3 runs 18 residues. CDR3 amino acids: CASSRPGLAGSSYNEQFF. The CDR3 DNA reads TGTGCCAGCAGCAGACCGGGACTAGCGGGGAGCTCCTACAATGAGCAGTTCTTC.

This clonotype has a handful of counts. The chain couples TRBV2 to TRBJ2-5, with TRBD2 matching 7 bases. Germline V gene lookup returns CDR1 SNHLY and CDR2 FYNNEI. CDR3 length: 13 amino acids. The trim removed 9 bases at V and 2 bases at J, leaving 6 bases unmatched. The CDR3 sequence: CASRTREQETQYF. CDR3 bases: TGTGCCAGTCGTACGCGGGAGCAAGAGACCCAGTACTTC.

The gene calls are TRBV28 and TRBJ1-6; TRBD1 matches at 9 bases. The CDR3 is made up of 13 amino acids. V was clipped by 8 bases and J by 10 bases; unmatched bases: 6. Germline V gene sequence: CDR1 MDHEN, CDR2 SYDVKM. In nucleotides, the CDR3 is TGTGCCAGCGAGGGACAGGGCGCCTCACCCCTCCACTTT. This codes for CASEGQGASPLHF. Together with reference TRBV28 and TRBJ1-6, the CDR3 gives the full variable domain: DVKVTQSSRYLVKRTGEKVFLECVQDMDHENMFWYRQDPGLGLRLIYFSYDVKMKEKGDIPEGYSVSREKKERFSLILESASTNQTSMYLCASEGQGASPLHFGNGTRLTVT.

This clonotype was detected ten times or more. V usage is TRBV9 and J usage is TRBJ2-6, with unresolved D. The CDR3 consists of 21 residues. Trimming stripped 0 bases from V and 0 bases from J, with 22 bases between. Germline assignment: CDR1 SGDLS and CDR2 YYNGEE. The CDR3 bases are TGTGCCAGCAGCGTAGCTGGATTCAACACGGGCCAAGCCTCTGGGGCCAACGTCCTGACTTTC. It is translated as CASSVAGFNTGQASGANVLTF.

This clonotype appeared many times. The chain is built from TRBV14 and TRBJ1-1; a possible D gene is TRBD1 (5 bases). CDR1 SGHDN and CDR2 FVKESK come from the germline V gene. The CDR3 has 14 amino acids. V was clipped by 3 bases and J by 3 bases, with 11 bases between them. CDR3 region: CASSQGQGYTEAFF. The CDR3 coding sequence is TGTGCCAGCAGCCAGGGGCAGGGTTACACTGAAGCTTTCTTT.

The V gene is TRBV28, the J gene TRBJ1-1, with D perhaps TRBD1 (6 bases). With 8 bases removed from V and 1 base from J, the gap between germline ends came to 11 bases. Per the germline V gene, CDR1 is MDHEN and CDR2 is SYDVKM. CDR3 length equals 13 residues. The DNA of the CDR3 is TGTGCCAGCTTCGACAGGCAGAACACTGAAGCTTTCTTT. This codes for CASFDRQNTEAFF.

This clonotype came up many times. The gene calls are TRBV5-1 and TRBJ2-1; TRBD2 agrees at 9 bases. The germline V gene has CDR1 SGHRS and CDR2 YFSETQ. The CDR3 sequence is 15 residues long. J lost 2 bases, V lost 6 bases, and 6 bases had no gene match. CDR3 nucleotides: TGCGCCAGCACCCAGGGCGGGGGGGCCTACAATGAGCAGTTCTTC. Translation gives CASTQGGGAYNEQFF.

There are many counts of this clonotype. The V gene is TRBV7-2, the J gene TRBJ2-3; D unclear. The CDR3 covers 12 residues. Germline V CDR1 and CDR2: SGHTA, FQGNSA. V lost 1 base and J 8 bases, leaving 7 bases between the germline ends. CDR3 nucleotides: TGTGCCAGCAGCTTAGATGACGGTACGCAGTATTTT. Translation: CASSLDDGTQYF.

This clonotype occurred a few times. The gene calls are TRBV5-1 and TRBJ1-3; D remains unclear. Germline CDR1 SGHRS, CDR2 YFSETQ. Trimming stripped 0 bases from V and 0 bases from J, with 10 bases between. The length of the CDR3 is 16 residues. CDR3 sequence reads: CASSLAPANSGNTIYF. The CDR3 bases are TGCGCCAGCAGCTTGGCTCCAGCTAACTCTGGAAACACCATATATTTT.

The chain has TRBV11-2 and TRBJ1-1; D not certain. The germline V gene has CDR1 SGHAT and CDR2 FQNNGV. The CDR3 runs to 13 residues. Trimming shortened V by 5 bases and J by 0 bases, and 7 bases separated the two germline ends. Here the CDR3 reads CASSTTVNTEAFF. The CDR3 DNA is TGTGCCAGCAGCACGACCGTGAACACTGAAGCTTTCTTT.

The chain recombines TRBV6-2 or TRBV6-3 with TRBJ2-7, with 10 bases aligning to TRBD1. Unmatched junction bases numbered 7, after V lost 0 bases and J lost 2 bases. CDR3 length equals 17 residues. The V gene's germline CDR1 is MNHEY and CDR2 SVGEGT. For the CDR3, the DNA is TGTGCCAGCAGTTACTCCCCGACAGGGGGCAACACCTACGAGCAGTACTTC. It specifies CASSYSPTGGNTYEQYF.